The 20 T cell receptor beta chains below come from one sample, sequenced in a study of cytomegalovirus exposure and HLA in healthy donors. Amplification used 60 Vbeta primers and 13 Jbeta primers. The protocol was immunoSEQ multiplex PCR, while the TCRdb copy is restricted to in-frame clones and leaves out a portion. The sample consists of approximately 130,000 clones, over 65% of them appearing once. Specimen: PBMCs. These receptors originate from a man between 45 and 60 years old in good health and CMV-seronegative.

V gene TRBV29-1 combines with J gene TRBJ1-2, with TRBD1 matching over 9 bases. V dropped 6 bases and J dropped 5; count of bases not matched to a gene: 7. CDR1 and CDR2 (germline): SQVTM, ANQGSEA. The CDR3 loop spans 13 amino acids. Here the CDR3 reads CSVDTGGRYGYTF. CDR3 nucleotides: TGCAGCGTAGATACAGGGGGCAGGTATGGCTACACCTTC. The full variable domain, in which reference TRBV29-1 and TRBJ1-2 provide the parts outside the CDR3, is SAVISQKPSRDICQRGTSLTIQCQVDSQVTMMFWYRQQPGQSLTLIATANQGSEATYESGFVIDKFPISRPNLTFSTLTVSNMSPEDSSIYLCSVDTGGRYGYTFGSGTRLTVV.

The rearrangement links TRBV28 to TRBJ2-7; 12 bases are shared with TRBD2. The CDR3 covers 16 residues. Germline V gene data show CDR1 as MDHEN and CDR2 as SYDVKM. After removal of 6 bases from V and 5 bases from J, the junction contained 11 bases not matched to a gene. As DNA, the CDR3 is TGTGCCAGCAGCCAACCTGGACTAGCGGGACGGCACGAGCAGTACTTC. Protein: CASSQPGLAGRHEQYF.

The rearrangement uses TRBV2 and TRBJ2-4; D may be TRBD1 (5 bases). This CDR3 has 13 amino acids. CDR1 SNHLY and CDR2 FYNNEI come from the germline V gene. Trimming removed 6 bases from V and 12 bases from J, with 18 bases in between. CDR3 in amino acids: CASRYRSGLTQYF. As DNA, the CDR3 is TGTGCCAGCAGATATCGGTCAGGGTTAACTCAGTACTTC. The variable domain in full, with the rest retrieved from reference TRBV2 and TRBJ2-4, is EPEVTQTPSHQVTQMGQEVILRCVPISNHLYFYWYRQILGQKVEFLVSFYNNEISEKSEIFDDQFSVERPDGSNFTLKIRSTKLEDSAMYFCASRYRSGLTQYFGAGTRLSVL.

The chain has TRBV5-1 and TRBJ1-3, with a tentative D call TRBD1 (5 bases). The germline gives CDR1 SGHRS, CDR2 YFSETQ. Trimming removed 4 bases at V and 3 bases at J, with 17 bases between. This CDR3 has 16 amino acids. The CDR3: CASSLQSGQGGNTIYF. In DNA, the CDR3 is TGCGCCAGCAGCCTACAGTCAGGGCAAGGTGGAAACACCATATATTTT. Looking up the rest from reference TRBV5-1 and TRBJ1-3 gives the full variable domain: KAGVTQTPRYLIKTRGQQVTLSCSPISGHRSVSWYQQTPGQGLQFLFEYFSETQRNKGNFPGRFSGRQFSNSRSEMNVSTLELGDSALYLCASSLQSGQGGNTIYFGEGSWLTVV.

V gene TRBV7-9 combines with J gene TRBJ2-7, with D unresolved. Trimming removed 6 bases from V and 6 bases from J, with 9 bases in between. The CDR3 has 11 residues. Germline lookup yields CDR1 SEHNR and CDR2 FQNEAQ (reference sequence). This chain's CDR3 is CASSLTSEQYF. In nucleotides, the CDR3 is TGTGCCAGCAGTTTGACATCCGAGCAGTACTTC. The variable domain in full, with the rest retrieved from reference TRBV7-9 and TRBJ2-7, is DTGVSQNPRHKITKRGQNVTFRCDPISEHNRLYWYRQTLGQGPEFLTYFQNEAQLEKSRLLSDRFSAERPKGSFSTLEIQRTEQGDSAMYLCASSLTSEQYFGPGTRLTVT.

V usage is TRBV19 and J usage is TRBJ1-2; D is uncertain. This CDR3 comprises 13 residues. Germline V gene lookup returns CDR1 LNHDA and CDR2 SQIVND (reference sequence). The V gene lost 10 bases and the J gene lost 4 bases, with 16 bases spanning the gap. The DNA of the CDR3 is TGTGCCACCGGACGGGGTCCTGGCTATGGCTACACCTTC. As protein: CATGRGPGYGYTF.

This chain joins TRBV28 and TRBJ1-1; 7 bases fit TRBD1. Germline V gives CDR1 MDHEN, CDR2 SYDVKM. Unmatched junction bases numbered 8, after V lost 4 bases and J lost 6 bases. There are 14 residues in the CDR3. The CDR3 DNA sequence: TGTGCCAGCAGTTCCTCCGGGACAGCTCCTGAAGCTTTCTTT. This gives the protein CASSSSGTAPEAFF. Combining the CDR3 with reference TRBV28 and TRBJ1-1 gives the whole variable domain DVKVTQSSRYLVKRTGEKVFLECVQDMDHENMFWYRQDPGLGLRLIYFSYDVKMKEKGDIPEGYSVSREKKERFSLILESASTNQTSMYLCASSSSGTAPEAFFGQGTRLTVV.

The chain is built from TRBV28 and TRBJ1-1; the D is unclear. V was cut by 3 bases and J by 0 bases, with 5 bases left in between. CDR3 length: 13 amino acids. Germline loops: CDR1 MDHEN, CDR2 SYDVKM. Here the CDR3 reads CASSFVMNTEAFF. The CDR3 bases are TGTGCCAGCAGTTTCGTAATGAACACTGAAGCTTTCTTT.

V gene TRBV28 combines with J gene TRBJ1-2; 8 bases fit TRBD1. Germline V gives CDR1 MDHEN, CDR2 SYDVKM. The V and J ends lost 3 bases and 8 bases, in that order; junction bases with no gene match: 8. This CDR3 is 14 amino acids long. CDR3 in amino acids: CASSFPSRGRGYTF. The CDR3 DNA follows: TGTGCCAGCAGTTTCCCGTCCAGGGGGCGAGGCTACACCTTC.

J is TRBJ2-7 and V is TRBV2; TRBD1 aligns across 8 bases. The CDR3 runs 15 residues. The junction had 9 bases not matched to a gene; V was cut back by 6 bases and J by 2 bases. Per germline, CDR1 SNHLY and CDR2 FYNNEI. Here the CDR3 reads CASSRQGYGAYEQYF. CDR3 in DNA: TGTGCCAGCAGCCGACAGGGGTACGGGGCCTACGAGCAGTACTTC. The full variable domain, its missing parts supplied by reference TRBV2 and TRBJ2-7, is EPEVTQTPSHQVTQMGQEVILRCVPISNHLYFYWYRQILGQKVEFLVSFYNNEISEKSEIFDDQFSVERPDGSNFTLKIRSTKLEDSAMYFCASSRQGYGAYEQYFGPGTRLTVT.

This chain joins TRBV7-6 and TRBJ2-7; D not resolved. CDR1 is SGHVS and CDR2 is FNYEAQ in the germline V gene. V shed 1 base and J shed 3 bases, with 7 bases lying between them. The CDR3 is made up of 13 amino acids. The CDR3 here is CASSLGLDYEQYF. CDR3 bases: TGTGCCAGCAGCTTAGGGCTAGACTACGAGCAGTACTTC.

V and J are TRBV7-2 and TRBJ2-7, with 7 bases fitting TRBD1. This CDR3 contains 14 residues. J gave up 2 bases and V 5 bases, and 6 bases lay outside the gene matches. Germline CDR1 and CDR2: SGHTA and FQGNSA. The CDR3 here is CASSPQGYTYEQYF. The CDR3 DNA reads as TGTGCCAGCAGCCCACAGGGGTATACCTACGAGCAGTACTTC.

Note on this clone: One junction end disagrees with the germline gene, perhaps due to a read error. The J gene is TRBJ2-4, the V gene TRBV25-1, with D maybe TRBD2 (6 bases). The CDR3 runs to 13 residues. CDR1 is MGHDK, CDR2 SYGVNS, per germline. The CDR3, as DNA: TGTGCCAGCAGCCAGGAGGGAGAAAACATTCAGCACTTC. Residues: CASSQEGENIQHF.

CDR3 sequence (DNA): TGTGCCAGCAGTGAAGAGGGGGCCGTCTATGGCTACACCTTC. It yields the protein CASSEEGAVYGYTF. V is TRBV2 and J is TRBJ1-2; 7 bases map to TRBD1. The CDR3 has 14 amino acids. Germline-derived CDR1 and CDR2 are SNHLY and FYNNEI. V shed 1 base and J 4 bases; nucleotides not matched to a gene: 3. The complete variable domain, with remaining parts taken from reference TRBV2 and TRBJ1-2, reads EPEVTQTPSHQVTQMGQEVILRCVPISNHLYFYWYRQILGQKVEFLVSFYNNEISEKSEIFDDQFSVERPDGSNFTLKIRSTKLEDSAMYFCASSEEGAVYGYTFGSGTRLTVV.

V is TRBV25-1 and J is TRBJ2-5; D is unclear. The V end was cut by 4 bases, the J end by 5 bases, with 5 bases between. This CDR3 has 11 amino acids. Germline V gene data show CDR1 as MGHDK and CDR2 as SYGVNS. The CDR3 spells CASSAMETQYF. Here the CDR3 DNA reads TGTGCCAGCAGTGCCATGGAGACCCAGTACTTC.

The rearrangement links TRBV10-1 to TRBJ2-5; 11 bases line up with TRBD1. TRBJ2-7 matches the DNA end more closely, so the J call is doubtful. The length of the CDR3 is 16 residues. The germline gives CDR1 WNHNN, CDR2 SYGVQD (reference sequence). The CDR3 region is CASSESTRTGGNEQYF. In DNA form, the CDR3 reads TGCGCCAGCAGTGAGTCTACCAGGACAGGGGGCAACGAGCAGTACTTC.

This clone was recorded only once. V and J are TRBV4-1 and TRBJ1-1, with 8 bases aligning to TRBD1. There are 19 residues in the CDR3. Germline trimming cut 5 bases from V and 2 bases from J; bases unmatched to any gene: 19. The germline V gene has CDR1 MGHRA and CDR2 YSYEKL. CDR3 sequence: CASSKASPVQGDFNTEAFF. The CDR3 region has the DNA TGCGCCAGCAGCAAAGCCTCTCCCGTACAGGGGGACTTTAACACTGAAGCTTTCTTT.

V gene TRBV28 combines with J gene TRBJ2-7, with 9 bases fitting TRBD1. The germline gives CDR1 MDHEN, CDR2 SYDVKM. V gave up 5 bases and J gave up 3 bases; unmatched junction bases: 11. The CDR3 extends over 16 amino acids. DNA of the CDR3: TGTGCCAGCAGTGTCGGTGGGACAGGGTCCCTCTACGAGCAGTACTTC. Translated, it gives CASSVGGTGSLYEQYF.

There are a few counts of this clone. The chain couples TRBV21-1 to TRBJ1-1. TRBV21-1 is reported as a pseudogene. The CDR3 extends over 16 amino acids. The chain's CDR3 is CASSKARRGSSLEAFF. In DNA form, the CDR3 reads TGTGCCAGCAGCAAAGCGAGGCGGGGGTCTTCACTGGAAGCTTTCTTT.

The chain is built from TRBV7-9 and TRBJ2-5; D call uncertain. CDR3 size: 13 residues. Germline loops: CDR1 SEHNR, CDR2 FQNEAQ (reference sequence). V was clipped by 1 base and J by 5 bases, with 8 bases between them. DNA for the CDR3: TGTGCCAGCAGCTTAGGGAGTTGGGAGACCCAGTACTTC. As protein: CASSLGSWETQYF.